This T cell receptor (beta chain) was retrieved from a study of T cell repertoires in cytomegalovirus infection. The overall study: Evidence of both CMV infection and a matching HLA type came from public TCR beta signatures.

The CDR3 is 14 amino acids. V lost 3 bases and J lost 10, with 16 bases in between. TCRdb re-called the reads with MiXCR, one entry per CDR3 protein. The data contain approximately 770,000 distinct CDR3 sequences, roughly 29% of them seen just once; the ten biggest clones take up about an eighth. In this sample, this clonotype turned up a few times. Its antigen is still unknown. This TCR was sampled from a human donor in good health (CMV status not recorded). Some clones in this sample may be carry-over from other donors' samples. This rearrangement joins TRBV12-3 or TRBV12-4 to TRBJ2-1; D might be TRBD2 (7 bases). Source: cultured CD8+ T cells from PBMCs, taken from culture after CMV antigen stimulation. The CDR3 region is CASSLGGARQEQFF. Written as DNA, the CDR3 is TGTGCCAGCAGTTTGGGGGGGGCGCGGCAGGAGCAGTTCTTC.